This TCR beta chain was found in a study of T-cell memory formation after mild COVID-19. In this sample, this clonotype turned up many times. Antigen specificity is unknown. Study-level results: The CD4+ clones that contracted clustered mainly within CM and EM, and the CD8+ clones concentrated in EMRA. Later expanders leaned CD4+, whereas day 15 to 85 contracting clones were balanced CD4/CD8. Cross-reactive memory apparently joined, as some responding clones appeared in pre-infection memory.

It was 5'RACE with constant-segment primers that produced the TCR alpha and TCR beta cDNA libraries, which carried sample barcodes and UMIs. TCRdb redid the calling of the 5' RACE reads with MiXCR, one entry per CDR3 protein. The table records roughly 110,000 distinct CDR3 sequences, under 15% of them present only once. The clonotype was recovered from a man aged 18 to 29 who had mild COVID-19 (a few samples of this study predate the infection). Cell type and time point are not known. The sequenced sample consisted of PBMCs or a T cell subset sorted from them (not recorded which).

The CDR3 reads CASSLKGTGVSPLHF. CDR3 DNA sequence: TGTGCCAGCAGCTTGAAGGGTACAGGGGTTTCACCCCTCCACTTT. The rearrangement joins TRBV7-9 to TRBJ1-6, with 7 bases lining up with TRBD1. Trimming cost V 3 bases and J 9 bases; bases outside gene matches: 8. The CDR3 is made up of 15 amino acids. CDR1 and CDR2 from the germline V gene are SEHNR and FQNEAQ (reference sequence). Supplemented by reference TRBV7-9 and TRBJ1-6, the full variable domain reads DTGVSQNPRHKITKRGQNVTFRCDPISEHNRLYWYRQTLGQGPEFLTYFQNEAQLEKSRLLSDRFSAERPKGSFSTLEIQRTEQGDSAMYLCASSLKGTGVSPLHFGNGTRLTVT.